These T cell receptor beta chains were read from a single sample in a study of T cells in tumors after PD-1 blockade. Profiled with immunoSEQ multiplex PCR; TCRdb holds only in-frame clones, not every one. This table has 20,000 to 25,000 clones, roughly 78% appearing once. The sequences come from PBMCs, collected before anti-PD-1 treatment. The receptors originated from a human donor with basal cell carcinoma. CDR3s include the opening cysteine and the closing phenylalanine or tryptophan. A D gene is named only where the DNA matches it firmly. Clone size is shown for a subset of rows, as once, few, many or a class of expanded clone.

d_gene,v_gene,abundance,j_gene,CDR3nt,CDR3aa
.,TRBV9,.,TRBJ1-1,TGTGCCAGCAGCGTAGTGCCTTCAGGGGTCACTGAAGCTTTCTTT,CASSVVPSGVTEAFF
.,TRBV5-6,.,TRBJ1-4,TGTGCCAGCAGCTCTCTAAGGTCCAGTAATGAAAAACTGTTTTTT,CASSSLRSSNEKLFF
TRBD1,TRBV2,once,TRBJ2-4,TGTGCCAGCAGCAAATCGACAGGGGGCAGAAACATTCAGTACTTC,CASSKSTGGRNIQYF
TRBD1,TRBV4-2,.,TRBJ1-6,TGTGCCAGCAGCCAAGACTCTCCCCACAGGGGATCAAATTCACCCCTCCACTTT,CASSQDSPHRGSNSPLHF
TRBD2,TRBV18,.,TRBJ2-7,TGTGCCAGCTCTCCGGGGGGGTCCTGGAGCTCCTACGAGCAGTACTTC,CASSPGGSWSSYEQYF
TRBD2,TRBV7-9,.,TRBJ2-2,TGTGCCAGCAGACCCGGGACTAGCGGGGGGGCCGGGGAGCTGTTTTTT,CASRPGTSGGAGELFF
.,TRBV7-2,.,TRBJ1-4,TGTGCCAGCAGCTTGAATCCGGACGAAAAACTGTTTTTT,CASSLNPDEKLFF
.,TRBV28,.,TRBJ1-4,TGTGCCAGCAGACTTTTGGGCCACACTCAAAATGAAAAACTGTTTTTT,CASRLLGHTQNEKLFF
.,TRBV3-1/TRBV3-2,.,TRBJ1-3,TGTGCCAGCAGCGAAACAGGGAGAGGAAACACCATATATTTT,CASSETGRGNTIYF
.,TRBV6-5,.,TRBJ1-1,TGTGCCAGCAGTTACTTTCGGCAGAAGAACACTGAAGCTTTCTTT,CASSYFRQKNTEAFF
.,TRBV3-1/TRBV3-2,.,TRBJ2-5,TGTGCCAGCAGCCAAGTTGTTCCAGGGTCAGGCGAGACCCAGTACTTC,CASSQVVPGSGETQYF
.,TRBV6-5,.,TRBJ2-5,TGTGCCAGCAGTTACCGCCGAAAAGGAGGGGAGACCCAGTACTTC,CASSYRRKGGETQYF
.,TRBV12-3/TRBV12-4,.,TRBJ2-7,TGTGCCAGCAGTGGGGGGATCTCCTACGAGCAGTACTTC,CASSGGISYEQYF
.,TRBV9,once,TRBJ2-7,TGTGCCAGCAGCGTATCGGGACACTCCTACGAGCAGTACTTC,CASSVSGHSYEQYF
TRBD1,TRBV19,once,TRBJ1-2,TGTGCCAGTAGTATTGGACAGGGTGGTAGCTATGGCTACACCTTC,CASSIGQGGSYGYTF
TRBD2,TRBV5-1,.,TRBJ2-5,TGCGCCAGCAGCTCCGACCTGACTAGCGGGGAAGAGACCCAGTACTTC,CASSSDLTSGEETQYF
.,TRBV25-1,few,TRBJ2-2,TGTGCCAGCAGCCGGACGTCCTGGGGCCTGAACACCGGGGAGCTGTTTTTT,CASSRTSWGLNTGELFF
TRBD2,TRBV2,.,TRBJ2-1,TGTGCCCCCCGTGAAGGGGGGGCGCGGGAGGGGAGCTCCTACAATGAGCAGTTCTTC,CAPREGGAREGSSYNEQFF
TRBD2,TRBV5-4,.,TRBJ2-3,TGTGCCAGCAGGCCGGGACTAGCGGGGGTGGCAGATACGCAGTATTTT,CASRPGLAGVADTQYF
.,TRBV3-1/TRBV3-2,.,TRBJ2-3,TGTGCCAGCAGCCAACCGGGACTTCGGACCACAGATACGCAGTATTTT,CASSQPGLRTTDTQYF
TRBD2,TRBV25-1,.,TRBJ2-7,TGTGCCAGCAGTGAAACTAGCGGGAGTCAATACGAGCAGTACTTC,CASSETSGSQYEQYF
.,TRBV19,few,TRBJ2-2,TGTGCCAGTAGTAAACAGGGATCCAACACCGGGGAGCTGTTTTTT,CASSKQGSNTGELFF
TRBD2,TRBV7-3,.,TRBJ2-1,TGTGCCAGCAGCTTAAGGGGACTAAAGGACTACAATGAGCAGTTCTTC,CASSLRGLKDYNEQFF
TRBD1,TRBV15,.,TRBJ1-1,TGTGCCACCAGCAGAGTGGGACAGATGAACACTGAAGCTTTCTTT,CATSRVGQMNTEAFF
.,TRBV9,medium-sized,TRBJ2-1,TGTGCCAGCAGCGGCGGGACGGGGTACAATGAGCAGTTCTTC,CASSGGTGYNEQFF
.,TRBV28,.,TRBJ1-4,TGTGCCAGCAGTTTAATGGGTCAGGGTAATGAAAAACTGTTTTTT,CASSLMGQGNEKLFF
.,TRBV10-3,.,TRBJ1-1,TGTGCCATCAGTGATTTGTTAGGAGGGAACACTGAAGCTTTCTTT,CAISDLLGGNTEAFF
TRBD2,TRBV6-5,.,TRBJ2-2,TGTGCCAGCAGTTACTCGGGACTAGCGGGGTCCGGGGAGCTGTTTTTT,CASSYSGLAGSGELFF
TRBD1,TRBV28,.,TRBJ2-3,TGTGCCAGCAGTTTAGGCAGGGGGTATCCAGATACGCAGTATTTT,CASSLGRGYPDTQYF
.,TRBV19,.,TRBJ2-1,TGTGCCAGTAGTGTGGAAGGAGCTGCGGGTGAGCAGTTCTTC,CASSVEGAAGEQFF
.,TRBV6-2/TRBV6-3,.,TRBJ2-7,TGTGCCAGCAGTCCGACAGACTACGAGCAGTACTTC,CASSPTDYEQYF
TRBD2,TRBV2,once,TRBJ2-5,TGTGCCAGCACCAGAGAAGCGGGGGGGGAGACCCAGTACTTC,CASTREAGGETQYF
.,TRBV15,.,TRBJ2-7,TGTGCCACCAGCAGAGATGTCGCTACCTACGAGCAGTACTTC,CATSRDVATYEQYF
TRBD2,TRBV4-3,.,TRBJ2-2,TGCGCCAGCAGCCAAGATCGGGGACTAGGGAGTTCCGGGGAGCTGTTTTTT,CASSQDRGLGSSGELFF
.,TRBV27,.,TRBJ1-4,TGTGCCAGCAGTTTTTCTTGGGGGCCTAATGAAAAACTGTTTTTT,CASSFSWGPNEKLFF
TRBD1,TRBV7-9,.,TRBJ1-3,TGTGCCAGCAGCCCCAGTGGGACAGCCACTGGAAACACCATATATTTT,CASSPSGTATGNTIYF
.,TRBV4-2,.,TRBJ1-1,TGTGCCAGCAGCCAAGATACGGGGTCGTTGGGTGTGAACACTGAAGCTTTCTTT,CASSQDTGSLGVNTEAFF
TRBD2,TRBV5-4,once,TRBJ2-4,TGTGCCAGCAGCACCGGACTAGATAGGAACATTCAGTACTTC,CASSTGLDRNIQYF
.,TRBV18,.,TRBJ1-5,TGTGCCAGCTCACCAGCCCAGGGAAGGAAGAATCAGCCCCAGCATTTT,CASSPAQGRKNQPQHF
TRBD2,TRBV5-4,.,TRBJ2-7,TGTGCCAGCAGCTTTGGCGGGGGGGCGGGCGAGCAGTACTTC,CASSFGGGAGEQYF
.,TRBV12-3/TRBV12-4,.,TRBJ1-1,TGTGCCAGCAGTTTAGGGGAATCTCGAAAAGCTTTCTTT,CASSLGESRKAFF
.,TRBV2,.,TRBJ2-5,TGTGCCAACCATCCAGCACAAGAGACCCAGTACTTC,CANHPAQETQYF
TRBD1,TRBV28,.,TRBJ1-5,TGTGCCAGCAGTTCGGGACAGTATAGCAATCAGCCCCAGCATTTT,CASSSGQYSNQPQHF
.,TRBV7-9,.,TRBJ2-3,TGTGCCAGCAGCTTAGGCCGAAGCGGGCCGACAGATACGCAGTATTTT,CASSLGRSGPTDTQYF
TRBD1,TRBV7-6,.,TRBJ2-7,TGTGCCAGCAGCCCGGGACAGACCTACGAGCAGTACTTC,CASSPGQTYEQYF
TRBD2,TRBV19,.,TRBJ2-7,TGTGCCAGTAGTACGACTAGCAGCTACGAGCAGTACTTC,CASSTTSSYEQYF
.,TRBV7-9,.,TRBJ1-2,TGTGCCAGCAGCTTCGCAGGGTCTTATGGCTACACCTTC,CASSFAGSYGYTF
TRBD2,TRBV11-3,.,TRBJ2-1,TGTGCCAGCAGCTCCGGGACTAGCGGGAGGGCCAATGAGCAGTTCTTC,CASSSGTSGRANEQFF
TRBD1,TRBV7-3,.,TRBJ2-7,TGTGCCAGCAGCTTATTGTCTGGAGGTTTGTGGGACAGCGACTACGAGCAGTACTTC,CASSLLSGGLWDSDYEQYF
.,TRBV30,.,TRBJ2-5,TGTGCCTGGAGTCTTAGGGCGGCGGGGACCCAGTACTTC,CAWSLRAAGTQYF
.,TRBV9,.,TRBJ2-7,TGTGCCAGCAGCCCTCAGGGAGGGGGCCCCTACGAGCAGTACTTC,CASSPQGGGPYEQYF
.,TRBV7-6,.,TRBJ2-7,TGTGCCAGCAGCTTAGGCGGGACAGAAAGCTCCTACGAGCAGTACTTC,CASSLGGTESSYEQYF
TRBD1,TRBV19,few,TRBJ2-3,TGTGCCAGTAGACGGACAGGGGGCCCAGATACGCAGTATTTT,CASRRTGGPDTQYF
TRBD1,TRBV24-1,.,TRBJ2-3,TGTGCCACCAGTGACCCCGGGACAGGGGGCCTCACAGATACGCAGTATTTT,CATSDPGTGGLTDTQYF
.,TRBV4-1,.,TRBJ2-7,TGCGCCAGCAGCCAAGACGTGACAGCCGGCGAGCAGTACTTC,CASSQDVTAGEQYF